The 14 T cell receptor beta chains presented below share a single source sample, sequenced in a study of blood T cells in healthy people across ages. Primers used in a second PCR of about 7 to 12 cycles were a sample-barcoded 5' primer and a J-beta primer mix. TCRdb ran MiXCR on the 5' RACE reads and lists one entry per CDR3 protein. The sample shows around 1,700,000 distinct CDR3 sequences, approximately 28% of them seen only once. Material: blood. The receptors originated from a woman in her twenties or thirties in good health.

A few counts support this clonotype. V and J are TRBV5-6 and TRBJ1-2, with 9 bases that match TRBD1. V gave up 0 bases and J gave up 7 bases; unmatched junction bases: 7. CDR1 and CDR2 from the germline V gene are SGHDT and YYEEEE. The CDR3 has 15 amino acids. As DNA, the CDR3 is TGTGCCAGCAGCTTGGGGGGACAGGGCCCACTTGGCTACACCTTC. Its translation is CASSLGGQGPLGYTF.

Concerning this clonotype itself: One base away lies a much larger clone, so this may be a sequencing read error. J is TRBJ2-3 and V is TRBV20-1; perhaps TRBD1 as D (6 bases). The CDR3 is made up of 12 amino acids. CDR1 and CDR2 from the germline V gene are DFQATT and SNEGSKA (reference sequence). CDR3 nucleotides: TGCAGTTCTAGAGCCAGGGGAGATACGCAGTATTTT. Protein sequence: CSSRARGDTQYF.

The chain couples TRBV20-1 to TRBJ2-1; D could derive from TRBD1 or TRBD2 (6 bases each). Germline V gene lookup returns CDR1 DFQATT and CDR2 SNEGSKA (reference sequence). Trimming shortened V by 5 bases and J by 8 bases, and 10 bases separated the two germline ends. The CDR3 is made up of 11 amino acids. This chain's CDR3 is CSAWGADEQFF. CDR3 bases: TGCAGTGCTTGGGGGGCCGATGAGCAGTTCTTC.

This clonotype occurred a few times. V is TRBV4-1 and J is TRBJ1-1, with TRBD1 matching 10 bases. The V gene end was trimmed by 4 bases and the J gene end by 7 bases; junction bases not matched to a gene: 6. Looked up from germline, CDR1 is MGHRA and CDR2 is YSYEKL. The length of the CDR3 is 14 residues. CDR3 region: CASSRDRGVGEAFF. In nucleotides, the CDR3 is TGCGCCAGCAGCCGGGACAGGGGAGTGGGTGAAGCTTTCTTT.

The sample holds one count of this clonotype. This chain uses TRBV27 with TRBJ2-5, with D possibly matching TRBD2 (5 bases). There are 15 residues in the CDR3. Germline V gene sequence: CDR1 MNHEY, CDR2 SMNVEV (reference sequence). V lost 4 bases to trimming and J lost 13 bases, with 25 bases between them. CDR3 residues: CASSSSGFSYNERYF. The CDR3 DNA is TGTGCCAGCAGTTCCAGCGGTTTCTCCTACAATGAGCGGTACTTC.

The genes are TRBV3-1 and TRBJ1-1, with 7 bases identical to TRBD1. The junction had 9 bases not matched to a gene; V was cut back by 5 bases and J by 0 bases. The CDR3 is made up of 16 amino acids. Germline V gives CDR1 LGHDT, CDR2 YNNKEL (reference sequence). The CDR3, as DNA: TGTGCCAGCAGCGAATTTAGACAGGGCATGAACACTGAAGCTTTCTTT. Protein sequence: CASSEFRQGMNTEAFF.

This clonotype was found a few times. This chain links TRBV12-3 or TRBV12-4 with TRBJ1-2, with D hard to call. Trimming shortened V by 6 bases and J by 8 bases, and 19 bases separated the two germline ends. This CDR3 region has 14 residues. The CDR3 protein is CASSSGLRSVGYTF. The CDR3 nucleotides are TGTGCCAGCAGCTCCGGGCTCCGTTCTGTCGGCTACACCTTC.

The chain joins TRBV9 to TRBJ1-2; D is uncertain. Germline V gene data show CDR1 as SGDLS and CDR2 as YYNGEE. The CDR3 loop spans 14 amino acids. Trimming removed 0 bases from V and 8 bases from J, with 14 bases in between. CDR3 protein: CASSVVGGAGGYTF. CDR3 coding DNA: TGTGCCAGCAGCGTAGTCGGCGGTGCGGGGGGCTACACCTTC.

This clonotype was observed a handful of times. This chain joins TRBV30 and TRBJ2-3; D might be TRBD2 (6 bases). The CDR3 is 11 residues long. The germline V gene has CDR1 GTSNPN and CDR2 SVGIG (reference sequence). The V gene lost 0 bases and the J gene lost 9 bases, with 7 bases spanning the gap. CDR3 residues: CAWSVGRTQYF. CDR3 nucleotide sequence: TGTGCCTGGAGTGTTGGGAGGACGCAGTATTTT.

This clonotype was found a few times. This chain connects TRBV20-1 to TRBJ2-1; D not resolved. With 5 bases removed from V and 8 bases from J, the gap between germline ends came to 16 bases. Germline lookup yields CDR1 DFQATT and CDR2 SNEGSKA (reference sequence). The CDR3 is 13 amino acids. In DNA, the CDR3 is TGCAGTGCTCCCGCGGCTAGATCATATGAGCAGTTCTTC. Its protein product is CSAPAARSYEQFF.

At least ten counts were recorded for this clonotype. The rearrangement uses TRBV5-1 and TRBJ2-3, with TRBD1 identical over 10 bases. Germline-derived CDR1 and CDR2 are SGHRS and YFSETQ. This CDR3 is built from 15 residues. The J segment lost 6 bases and the V segment lost 4 bases, leaving 8 bases of the junction unmatched. This CDR3 reads CASSAGQGYVDTQYF. In DNA form, the CDR3 reads TGCGCCAGCAGCGCGGGACAGGGGTACGTCGATACGCAGTATTTT.

This sequence joins TRBV29-1 and TRBJ1-6; 7 bases line up with TRBD1. The V gene's germline CDR1 is SQVTM and CDR2 ANQGSEA. CDR3 length equals 13 residues. V gave up 7 bases and J gave up 9 bases; unmatched junction bases: 9. This CDR3 reads CSARQGLSSPLHF. For the CDR3, the DNA is TGCAGCGCAAGACAGGGTTTGAGTTCACCCCTCCACTTT.

There are a few counts of this clonotype. The V gene is TRBV5-5, the J gene TRBJ1-5; 7 nucleotides align to TRBD1. Per germline, CDR1 SGHKS and CDR2 YYEKEE (reference sequence). Trimming cost V 3 bases and J 10 bases; bases outside gene matches: 10. The CDR3 loop spans 14 amino acids. CDR3 protein: CASSWDSLGGPQHF. CDR3 DNA sequence: TGTGCCAGCAGCTGGGACAGCTTGGGGGGACCCCAGCATTTT.

Only one count was recorded for this clonotype. This CDR3 fails to terminate in the conserved phenylalanine or tryptophan, so it likely reflects a read error. The CDR3 region has the DNA TGCAGCGTTATAGTTGAGTCCCGCGAGCAGTACTTA. Encoded protein: CSVIVESREQYL. This chain joins TRBV29-1 and TRBJ2-7; no firm D call. Trimming stripped 5 bases from V and 6 bases from J, with 14 bases between. The CDR3 is 12 residues long. CDR1 SQVTM and CDR2 ANQGSEA come from the germline V gene.